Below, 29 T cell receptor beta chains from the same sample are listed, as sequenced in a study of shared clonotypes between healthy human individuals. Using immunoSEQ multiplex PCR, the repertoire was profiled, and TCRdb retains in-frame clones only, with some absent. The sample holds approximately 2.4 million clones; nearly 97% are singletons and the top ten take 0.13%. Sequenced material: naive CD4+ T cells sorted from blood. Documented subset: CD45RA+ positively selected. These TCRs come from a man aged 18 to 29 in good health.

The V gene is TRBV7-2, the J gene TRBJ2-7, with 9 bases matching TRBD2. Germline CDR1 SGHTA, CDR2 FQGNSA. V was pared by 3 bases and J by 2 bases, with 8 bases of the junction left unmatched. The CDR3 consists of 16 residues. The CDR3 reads CASSFVLAGGTYEQYF. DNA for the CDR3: TGTGCCAGCAGCTTCGTTCTGGCGGGAGGGACCTACGAGCAGTACTTC.

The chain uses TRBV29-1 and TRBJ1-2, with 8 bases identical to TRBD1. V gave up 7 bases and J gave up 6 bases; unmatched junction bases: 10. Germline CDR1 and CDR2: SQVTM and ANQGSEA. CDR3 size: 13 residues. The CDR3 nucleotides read TGCAGCGGCAAACAGGGGGGAGAGGATGGCTACACCTTC. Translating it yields CSGKQGGEDGYTF.

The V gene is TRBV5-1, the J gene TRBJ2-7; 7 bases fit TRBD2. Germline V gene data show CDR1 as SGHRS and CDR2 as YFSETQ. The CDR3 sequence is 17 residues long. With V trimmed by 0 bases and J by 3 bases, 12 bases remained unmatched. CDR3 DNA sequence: TGCGCCAGCAGCTTGGCACCTAGCGGACTTAGAGACTACGAGCAGTACTTC. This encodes CASSLAPSGLRDYEQYF.

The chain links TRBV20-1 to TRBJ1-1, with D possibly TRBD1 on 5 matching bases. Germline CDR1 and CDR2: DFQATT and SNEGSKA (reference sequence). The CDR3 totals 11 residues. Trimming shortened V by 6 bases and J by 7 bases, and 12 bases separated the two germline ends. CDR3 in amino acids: CSAPLGGEAFF. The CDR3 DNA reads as TGCAGTGCCCCCCTCGGGGGTGAAGCTTTCTTT.

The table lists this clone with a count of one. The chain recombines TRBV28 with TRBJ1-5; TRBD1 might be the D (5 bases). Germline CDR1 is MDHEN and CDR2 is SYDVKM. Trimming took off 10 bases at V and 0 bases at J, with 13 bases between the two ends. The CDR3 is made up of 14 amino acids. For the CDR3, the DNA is TGTGCCACCAGGGATTTTTTTAGCAATCAGCCCCAGCATTTT. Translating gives CATRDFFSNQPQHF. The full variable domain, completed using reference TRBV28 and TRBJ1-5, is DVKVTQSSRYLVKRTGEKVFLECVQDMDHENMFWYRQDPGLGLRLIYFSYDVKMKEKGDIPEGYSVSREKKERFSLILESASTNQTSMYLCATRDFFSNQPQHFGDGTRLSIL.

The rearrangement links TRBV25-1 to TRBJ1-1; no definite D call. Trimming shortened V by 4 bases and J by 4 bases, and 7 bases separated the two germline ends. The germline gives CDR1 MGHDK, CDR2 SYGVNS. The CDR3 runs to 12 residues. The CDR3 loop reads CASSGSVTEAFF. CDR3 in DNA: TGTGCCAGCAGTGGATCAGTCACTGAAGCTTTCTTT.

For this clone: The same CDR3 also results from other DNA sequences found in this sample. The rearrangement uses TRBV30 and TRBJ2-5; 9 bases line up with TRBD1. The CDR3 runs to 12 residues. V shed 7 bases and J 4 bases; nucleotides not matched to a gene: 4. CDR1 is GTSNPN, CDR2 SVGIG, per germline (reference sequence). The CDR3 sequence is CASDRGGETQYF. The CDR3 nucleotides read TGTGCCTCTGACAGGGGGGGAGAGACCCAGTACTTC.

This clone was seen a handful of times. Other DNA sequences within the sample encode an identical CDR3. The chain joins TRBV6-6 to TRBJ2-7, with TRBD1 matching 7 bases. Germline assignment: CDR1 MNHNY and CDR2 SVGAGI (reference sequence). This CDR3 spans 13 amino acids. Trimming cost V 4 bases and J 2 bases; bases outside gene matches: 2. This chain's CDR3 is CASSSGQPYEQYF. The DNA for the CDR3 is TGTGCCAGCAGTTCGGGACAGCCCTACGAGCAGTACTTC.

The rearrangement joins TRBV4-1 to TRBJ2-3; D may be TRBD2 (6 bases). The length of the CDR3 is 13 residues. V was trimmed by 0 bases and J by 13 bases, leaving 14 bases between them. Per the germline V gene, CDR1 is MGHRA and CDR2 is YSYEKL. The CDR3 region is CASSQDRGGEEYF. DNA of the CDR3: TGCGCCAGCAGCCAAGATAGGGGCGGGGAAGAGTATTTT.

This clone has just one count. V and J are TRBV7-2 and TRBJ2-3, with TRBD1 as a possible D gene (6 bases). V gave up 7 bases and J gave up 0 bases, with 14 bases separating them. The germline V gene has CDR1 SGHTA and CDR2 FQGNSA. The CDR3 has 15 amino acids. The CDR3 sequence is CASTVITGSTDTQYF. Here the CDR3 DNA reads TGTGCCAGCACCGTTATTACAGGGAGCACAGATACGCAGTATTTT.

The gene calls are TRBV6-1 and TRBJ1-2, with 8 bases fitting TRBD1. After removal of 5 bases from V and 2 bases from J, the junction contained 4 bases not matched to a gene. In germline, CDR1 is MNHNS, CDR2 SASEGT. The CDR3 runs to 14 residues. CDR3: CASSWTGMNYGYTF. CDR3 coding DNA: TGTGCCAGCAGTTGGACAGGGATGAACTATGGCTACACCTTC.

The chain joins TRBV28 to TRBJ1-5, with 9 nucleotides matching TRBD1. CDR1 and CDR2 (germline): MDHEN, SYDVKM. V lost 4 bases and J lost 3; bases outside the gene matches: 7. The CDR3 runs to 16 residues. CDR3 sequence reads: CASSSRTGVSNQPQHF. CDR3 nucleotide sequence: TGTGCCAGCAGTTCGCGGACAGGGGTGTCCAATCAGCCCCAGCATTTT.

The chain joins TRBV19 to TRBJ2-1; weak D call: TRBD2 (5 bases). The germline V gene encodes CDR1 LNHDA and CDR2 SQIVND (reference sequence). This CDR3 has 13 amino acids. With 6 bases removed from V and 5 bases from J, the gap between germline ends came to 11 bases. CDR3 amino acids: CASSSSPDNEQFF. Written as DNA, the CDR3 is TGTGCCAGTAGCTCTAGCCCCGACAATGAGCAGTTCTTC.

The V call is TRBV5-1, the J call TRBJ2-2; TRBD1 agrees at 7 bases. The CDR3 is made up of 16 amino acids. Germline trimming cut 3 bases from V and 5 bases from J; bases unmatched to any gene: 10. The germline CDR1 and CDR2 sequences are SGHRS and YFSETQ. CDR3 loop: CASSSRTGGTTGELFF. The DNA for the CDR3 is TGCGCCAGCAGCTCAAGGACAGGTGGAACGACCGGGGAGCTGTTTTTT.

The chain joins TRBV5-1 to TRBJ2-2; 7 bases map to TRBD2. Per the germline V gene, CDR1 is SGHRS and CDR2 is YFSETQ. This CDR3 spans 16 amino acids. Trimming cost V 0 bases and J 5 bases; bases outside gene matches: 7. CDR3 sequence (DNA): TGCGCCAGCAGCTTGGCCGCGGGAGCGGGAACCGGGGAGCTGTTTTTT. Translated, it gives CASSLAAGAGTGELFF.

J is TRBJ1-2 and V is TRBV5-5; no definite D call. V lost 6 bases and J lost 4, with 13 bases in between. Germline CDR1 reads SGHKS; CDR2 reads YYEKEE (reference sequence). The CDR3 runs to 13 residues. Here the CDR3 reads CASTLDGLYGYTF. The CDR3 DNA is TGTGCCAGCACCCTGGACGGCCTCTATGGCTACACCTTC.

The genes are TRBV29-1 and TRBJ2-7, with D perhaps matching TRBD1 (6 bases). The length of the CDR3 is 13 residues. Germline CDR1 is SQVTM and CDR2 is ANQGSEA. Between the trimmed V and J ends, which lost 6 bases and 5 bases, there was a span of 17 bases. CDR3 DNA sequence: TGCAGCGTAGCCCGGGACACAAAGAACGAGCAGTACTTC. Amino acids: CSVARDTKNEQYF.

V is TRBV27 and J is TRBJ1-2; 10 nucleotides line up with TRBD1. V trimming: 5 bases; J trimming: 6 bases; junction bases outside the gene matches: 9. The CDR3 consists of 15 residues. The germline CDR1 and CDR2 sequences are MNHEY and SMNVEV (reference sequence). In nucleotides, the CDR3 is TGTGCCAGCAGTCTAACCCGGGACAGGGGAAATGGCTACACCTTC. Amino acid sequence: CASSLTRDRGNGYTF.

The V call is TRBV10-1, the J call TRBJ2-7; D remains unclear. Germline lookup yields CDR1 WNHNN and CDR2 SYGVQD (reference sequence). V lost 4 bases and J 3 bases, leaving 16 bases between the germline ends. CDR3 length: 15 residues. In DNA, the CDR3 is TGCGCCAGCAGTGGGGAATCGTTGGGATACTACGAGCAGTACTTC. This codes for CASSGESLGYYEQYF.

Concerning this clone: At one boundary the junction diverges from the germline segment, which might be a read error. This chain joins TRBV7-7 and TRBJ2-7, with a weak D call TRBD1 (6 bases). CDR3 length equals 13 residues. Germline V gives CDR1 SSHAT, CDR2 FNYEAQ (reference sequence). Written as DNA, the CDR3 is TGTGCTAGCAGCTTGGGCAGGGGCCACGAGCAGTACTTC. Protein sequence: CASSLGRGHEQYF.

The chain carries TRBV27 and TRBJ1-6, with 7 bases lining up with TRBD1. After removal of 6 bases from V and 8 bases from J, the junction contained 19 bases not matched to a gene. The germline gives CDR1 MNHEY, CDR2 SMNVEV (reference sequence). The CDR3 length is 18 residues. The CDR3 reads CASSLTLTGALLDSPLHF. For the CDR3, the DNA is TGTGCCAGCAGCCTAACCCTTACAGGGGCCCTCTTGGATTCACCCCTCCACTTT.

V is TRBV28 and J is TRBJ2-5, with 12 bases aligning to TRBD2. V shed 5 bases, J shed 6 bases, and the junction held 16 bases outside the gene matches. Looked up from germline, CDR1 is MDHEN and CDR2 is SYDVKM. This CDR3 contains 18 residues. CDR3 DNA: TGTGCCAGCAGTACCCGGACTAGCGGGGCGGCTTGGGTGCAGACCCAGTACTTC. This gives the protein CASSTRTSGAAWVQTQYF.

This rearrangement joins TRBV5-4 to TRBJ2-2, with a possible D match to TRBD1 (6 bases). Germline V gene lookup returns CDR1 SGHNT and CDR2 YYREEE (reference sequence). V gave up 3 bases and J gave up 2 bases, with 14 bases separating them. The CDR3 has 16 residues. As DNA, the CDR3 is TGTGCCAGCAGCTATCAGGGCAGGGGCAACACCGGGGAGCTGTTTTTT. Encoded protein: CASSYQGRGNTGELFF.

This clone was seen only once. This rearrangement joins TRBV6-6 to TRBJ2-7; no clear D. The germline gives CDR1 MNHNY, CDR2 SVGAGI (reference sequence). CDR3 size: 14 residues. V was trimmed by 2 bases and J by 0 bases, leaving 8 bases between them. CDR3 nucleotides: TGTGCCAGCAGTTACGGCGACGGCTCCTACGAGCAGTACTTC. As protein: CASSYGDGSYEQYF.

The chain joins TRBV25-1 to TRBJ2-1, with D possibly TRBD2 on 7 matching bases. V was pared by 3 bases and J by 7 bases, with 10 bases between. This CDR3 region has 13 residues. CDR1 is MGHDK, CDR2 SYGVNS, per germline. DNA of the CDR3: TGTGCCAGCAGTGAGGGGGGGCGTAATGAGCAGTTCTTC. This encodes CASSEGGRNEQFF.

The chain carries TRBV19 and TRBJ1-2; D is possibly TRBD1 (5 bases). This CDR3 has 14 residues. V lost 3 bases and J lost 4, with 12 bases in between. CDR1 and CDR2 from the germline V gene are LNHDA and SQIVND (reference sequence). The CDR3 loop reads CASSIKGALYGYTF. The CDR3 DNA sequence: TGTGCCAGTAGTATCAAAGGGGCACTCTATGGCTACACCTTC.

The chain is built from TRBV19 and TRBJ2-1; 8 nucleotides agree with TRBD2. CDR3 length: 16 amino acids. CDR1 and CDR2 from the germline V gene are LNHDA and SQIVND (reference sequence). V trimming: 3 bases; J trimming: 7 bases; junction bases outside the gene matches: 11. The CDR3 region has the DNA TGTGCCAGTAGTATGTCCACGGGAGGGGTCGAAAATGAGCAGTTCTTC. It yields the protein CASSMSTGGVENEQFF.

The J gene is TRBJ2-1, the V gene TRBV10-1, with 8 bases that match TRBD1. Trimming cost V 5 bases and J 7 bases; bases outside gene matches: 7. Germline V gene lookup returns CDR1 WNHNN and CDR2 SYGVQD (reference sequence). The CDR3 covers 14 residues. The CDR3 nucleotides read TGCGCCAGCAGTACAAGACAGGGGTGGAATGAGCAGTTCTTC. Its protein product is CASSTRQGWNEQFF.

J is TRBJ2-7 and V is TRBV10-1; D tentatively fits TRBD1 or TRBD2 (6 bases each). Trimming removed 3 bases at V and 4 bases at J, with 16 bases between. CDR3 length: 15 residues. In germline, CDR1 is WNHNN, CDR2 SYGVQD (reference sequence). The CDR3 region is CASSDSGAAPYEQYF. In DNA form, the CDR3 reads TGCGCCAGCAGTGACTCGGGGGCAGCCCCTTACGAGCAGTACTTC.